This passage covers 30 T cell receptor beta chains from one sample sequenced in a study of regulatory T cells in long-lasting Graves disease. Arm-PCR of CDR3 regions with iRepertoire HTBI primers generated TCR beta libraries. TCRdb independently ran MiXCR on the multiplex PCR reads; one entry per CDR3 protein. The sample records roughly 500,000 distinct CDR3 sequences, roughly a fifth being singletons. Time point described: persistent/refractory GD, antithyroid drugs over 5 years with positive TRAb. RNA from PBMCs was the source of the TCR library. The sample consisted of peripheral blood mononuclear cells (PBMCs), taken when the disease was refractory, from a patient treated with antithyroid drugs. These receptors were obtained from a female donor with Graves disease.

This clonotype has a count of ten or more. The chain recombines TRBV7-8 with TRBJ1-4; 7 nucleotides line up with TRBD1. Per the germline V gene, CDR1 is SGHVS and CDR2 is FQNEAQ. The CDR3 runs 12 residues. V lost 5 bases and J lost 15; bases outside the gene matches: 9. DNA for the CDR3: TGTGCCAGCAGCATACTGGGACAGAGGATGTTTTTT. Translated: CASSILGQRMFF. Full variable domain (remainder filled in from reference TRBV7-8 and TRBJ1-4): GAGVSQSPRYKVAKRGQDVALRCDPISGHVSLFWYQQALGQGPEFLTYFQNEAQLDKSGLPSDRFFAERPEGSVSTLKIQRTQQEDSAVYLCASSILGQRMFFGSGTQLSVL.

The chain has TRBV6-2 or TRBV6-3 and TRBJ1-1; D is ambiguous. The germline gives CDR1 MNHEY, CDR2 SVGEGT. The V end lost 2 bases, the J end lost 1 base, and 8 bases lay between the germline ends. The CDR3 has 14 amino acids. This chain's CDR3 is CASSYQGRNTEAFF. The DNA for the CDR3 is TGTGCCAGCAGTTACCAAGGTCGGAACACTGAAGCTTTCTTT.

The V and J genes are TRBV12-5 and TRBJ2-5, with 7 bases lining up with TRBD2. The CDR3 has 15 residues. V was pared by 0 bases and J by 6 bases, with 7 bases of the junction left unmatched. Germline V gene data show CDR1 as LGHNT and CDR2 as FRNRAP. CDR3 sequence (DNA): TGTGCTAGTGGTTTGGTACTCGGGGGGACGAAGACCCAGTACTTC. Translated: CASGLVLGGTKTQYF.

J is TRBJ1-2 and V is TRBV19, with D perhaps matching TRBD1 (6 bases). This CDR3 region has 16 residues. V was cut by 6 bases and J by 0 bases, with 17 bases left in between. CDR1 is LNHDA and CDR2 is SQIVND in the germline V gene (reference sequence). The CDR3 nucleotides are TGTGCCAGTAGGGGCGCCGGGACACCTTCTAACTATGGCTACACCTTC. It codes for CASRGAGTPSNYGYTF.

This chain connects TRBV6-5 to TRBJ1-4, with 7 bases matching TRBD1. The V gene end was trimmed by 0 bases and the J gene end by 8 bases; junction bases not matched to a gene: 3. The CDR3 is made up of 14 amino acids. Germline CDR1 and CDR2: MNHEY and SVGAGI. CDR3 amino acids: CASSYSQGGEKLFF. The CDR3 DNA reads TGTGCCAGCAGTTACTCCCAGGGGGGGGAAAAACTGTTTTTT.

This chain joins TRBV30 and TRBJ1-1; a possible D gene is TRBD1 (6 bases). V gave up 4 bases and J gave up 6 bases, with 18 bases separating them. Germline V lookup: CDR1 GTSNPN, CDR2 SVGIG (reference sequence). The CDR3 sequence is 14 residues long. In DNA form, the CDR3 reads TGTGCCTGGACCCAACAGGGAAATTCGGCTGAAGCTTTCTTT. Encoded protein: CAWTQQGNSAEAFF.

The CDR3 loop reads CSARAEPDSNQPQHF. In DNA form, the CDR3 reads TGCAGTGCTAGAGCCGAGCCGGATAGCAATCAGCCCCAGCATTTT. This rearrangement joins TRBV20-1 to TRBJ1-5, with D uncertain. The CDR3 is made up of 15 amino acids. Per the germline V gene, CDR1 is DFQATT and CDR2 is SNEGSKA (reference sequence). Trimming removed 1 base from V and 0 bases from J, with 10 bases in between.

The V gene is TRBV2, the J gene TRBJ2-3; D gene ambiguous. The V gene lost 7 bases and the J gene lost 6 bases, with 11 bases spanning the gap. The CDR3 has 12 residues. CDR1 is SNHLY and CDR2 is FYNNEI in the germline V gene. The CDR3 here is CASKFLGDTQYF. The CDR3 DNA reads as TGTGCCAGCAAATTCCTTGGGGATACGCAGTATTTT.

This clonotype was seen ten or more times. This rearrangement joins TRBV11-2 to TRBJ2-7; a weak D match, TRBD1 (7 bases). Per germline, CDR1 SGHAT and CDR2 FQNNGV. The CDR3 sequence is 16 residues long. V lost 1 base, J lost 2 bases, and 15 bases lay in between. The CDR3 here is CASSLGFGGQPYEQYF. Written as DNA, the CDR3 is TGTGCCAGCAGCTTAGGTTTCGGGGGACAGCCCTACGAGCAGTACTTC.

Concerning this clonotype: A much larger clone sits a single nucleotide away, making a read error possible. This chain joins TRBV6-2 or TRBV6-3 and TRBJ1-2; perhaps TRBD1 as D (5 bases). Germline V gene lookup returns CDR1 MNHEY and CDR2 SVGEGT. V lost 8 bases and J lost 6, with 16 bases in between. The CDR3 is 13 amino acids. The chain's CDR3 is CASGSTQGDGYTF. CDR3 DNA sequence: TGTGCCAGCGGGTCCACTCAGGGAGATGGCTACACCTTC.

This clonotype was detected ten times or more. The chain employs TRBV6-5 and TRBJ2-7; 7 bases align to TRBD1. Germline V CDR1 and CDR2: MNHEY, SVGAGI. The CDR3 runs to 15 residues. V lost 2 bases to trimming and J lost 5 bases; unmatched junction nucleotides: 9. CDR3 loop: CASSYADRAGNEQYF. In DNA, the CDR3 is TGTGCCAGCAGTTACGCAGACAGGGCGGGCAACGAGCAGTACTTC.

This clonotype was seen many times. The chain employs TRBV28 and TRBJ2-6, with a weak D call TRBD1 (6 bases). The CDR3 spans 17 residues. The germline V gene encodes CDR1 MDHEN and CDR2 SYDVKM. Trimming took 5 bases from V and 0 from J, leaving 14 bases between them. This CDR3 is CASSPIQGASGANVLTF. CDR3 coding DNA: TGTGCCAGCAGTCCCATACAGGGCGCCTCTGGGGCCAACGTCCTGACTTTC.

The J gene is TRBJ2-2, the V gene TRBV29-1; D ambiguous. The V end was cut by 4 bases, the J end by 0 bases, with 3 bases between. This CDR3 contains 12 residues. Germline loops: CDR1 SQVTM, CDR2 ANQGSEA. CDR3 bases: TGCAGCGTTGGTGCGAACACCGGGGAGCTGTTTTTT. This sequence encodes CSVGANTGELFF.

This clonotype was recorded many times. The chain couples TRBV6-1 to TRBJ1-1; 7 bases map to TRBD1. The CDR3 contains 14 residues. Germline-derived CDR1 and CDR2 are MNHNS and SASEGT. The V segment lost 1 base and the J segment 4 bases; nucleotides outside the gene matches: 3. The CDR3 reads CASSEGQGGTEAFF. As DNA, the CDR3 is TGTGCCAGCAGTGAAGGACAGGGCGGCACTGAAGCTTTCTTT.

This clonotype showed up many times. The chain employs TRBV12-3 or TRBV12-4 and TRBJ1-2, with a weak D call TRBD1 (5 bases). The CDR3 consists of 13 residues. V was cut by 3 bases and J by 4 bases, with 9 bases left in between. This CDR3 reads CASSLGDGYGYTF. The CDR3 DNA is TGTGCCAGCAGTTTGGGGGACGGCTATGGCTACACCTTC.

This CDR3 reads CASGLVIASGISEQFF. In DNA form, the CDR3 reads TGTGCTAGTGGTTTGGTAATCGCTAGCGGGATATCTGAGCAGTTCTTC. This chain uses TRBV12-5 with TRBJ2-1; 9 nucleotides align to TRBD2. V dropped 0 bases and J dropped 9; count of bases not matched to a gene: 9. This CDR3 contains 16 residues. Germline V gene data show CDR1 as LGHNT and CDR2 as FRNRAP.

V gene TRBV30 combines with J gene TRBJ1-2; TRBD1 aligns across 9 bases. Trimming at V came to 4 bases and at J to 5 bases, leaving 5 bases not matched to a gene. This CDR3 is built from 13 residues. The germline CDR1 and CDR2 sequences are GTSNPN and SVGIG (reference sequence). Here the CDR3 DNA reads TGTGCCTGGACCCCGACAGGGGGGTATGGCTACACCTTC. This encodes CAWTPTGGYGYTF.

This clonotype was counted between two and nine times. This chain links TRBV20-1 with TRBJ2-2, with D maybe TRBD1 (5 bases). Germline-derived CDR1 and CDR2 are DFQATT and SNEGSKA (reference sequence). Trimming shortened V by 0 bases and J by 6 bases, and 11 bases separated the two germline ends. The CDR3 runs to 14 residues. The CDR3 nucleotides are TGCAGTGCTAGAGATCAGTCAGGGTCCGGGGAGCTGTTTTTT. This encodes CSARDQSGSGELFF.

The chain carries TRBV28 and TRBJ2-1; no clear D gene. The CDR3 consists of 12 residues. Trimming shortened V by 3 bases and J by 8 bases, and 8 bases separated the two germline ends. Germline CDR1 reads MDHEN; CDR2 reads SYDVKM. In DNA, the CDR3 is TGTGCCAGCAGTTTGTCCCGCGATGAGCAGTTCTTC. Its protein product is CASSLSRDEQFF.

The genes are TRBV6-2 or TRBV6-3 and TRBJ1-4; D is ambiguous. The ends were cut back, 2 bases at V and 5 bases at J, with 12 bases in the middle. The germline CDR1 and CDR2 sequences are MNHEY and SVGEGT. CDR3 length: 15 residues. The DNA for the CDR3 is TGTGCCAGCAGTTACCTGCTTTCTCAAAATGAAAAACTGTTTTTT. Translated, it gives CASSYLLSQNEKLFF.

This clonotype was detected many times. The V call is TRBV24-1, the J call TRBJ2-5; 10 bases map to TRBD1. The V gene end was trimmed by 4 bases and the J gene end by 5 bases; junction bases not matched to a gene: 9. Germline V gene data show CDR1 as KGHDR and CDR2 as SFDVKD. This CDR3 has 16 amino acids. The CDR3: CATSDHIGTGEETQYF. CDR3 sequence (DNA): TGTGCCACCAGTGACCATATCGGGACAGGGGAGGAGACCCAGTACTTC.

This clonotype has only a few counts. A much larger clone sits a single nucleotide away, making a read error possible. The chain carries TRBV12-3 or TRBV12-4 and TRBJ2-7; the D gene is possibly TRBD1 (5 bases). Between the trimmed V and J ends, which lost 3 bases and 6 bases, there was a span of 6 bases. The CDR3 length is 11 residues. Here the CDR3 reads CASSFRVEQYF. The CDR3 DNA is TGTGCCAGCAGTTTCAGGGTCGAGCAGTACTTC.

The genes are TRBV6-2 or TRBV6-3 and TRBJ2-5, with D possibly TRBD1 on 6 matching bases. V was shortened by 0 bases and J by 11 bases, with 19 bases between the two germline ends. This CDR3 is built from 15 residues. From germline, CDR1 is MNHEY and CDR2 SVGEGT. In nucleotides, the CDR3 is TGTGCCAGCAGTTACTCGGGCCAAACAGGGAACGGGCAGTACTTC. This translates into CASSYSGQTGNGQYF.

This clonotype was picked up many times. V usage is TRBV7-2 and J usage is TRBJ1-2; D remains unclear. Germline CDR1 and CDR2: SGHTA and FQGNSA. V was pared by 6 bases and J by 0 bases, with 23 bases between. The CDR3 consists of 18 residues. CDR3 sequence (DNA): TGTGCCAGCAGTCCCAGACTGGTCAGGAAATTAGCTAACTATGGCTACACCTTC. It is translated as CASSPRLVRKLANYGYTF.

In this sample, this clonotype turned up many times. The chain recombines TRBV28 with TRBJ2-7; TRBD1 aligns across 10 bases. The V gene's germline CDR1 is MDHEN and CDR2 SYDVKM. This CDR3 has 15 residues. The V and J ends lost 5 bases and 2 bases, in that order; junction bases with no gene match: 6. CDR3 loop: CASSTRDRGTYEQYF. The CDR3 nucleotides are TGTGCCAGCAGTACCCGGGACAGGGGAACCTACGAGCAGTACTTC.

The V gene is TRBV5-1, the J gene TRBJ2-7, with a possible D match to TRBD1 (6 bases). Trimming took 3 bases from V and 6 from J, leaving 19 bases between them. The CDR3 is 15 amino acids. Germline V gene sequence: CDR1 SGHRS, CDR2 YFSETQ. CDR3 sequence (DNA): TGCGCCAGCAGCTCCTCACAGGGTCCGGGGTTCGAGCAGTACTTC. Amino acid sequence: CASSSSQGPGFEQYF. Full variable domain (rest looked up from reference TRBV5-1 and TRBJ2-7): KAGVTQTPRYLIKTRGQQVTLSCSPISGHRSVSWYQQTPGQGLQFLFEYFSETQRNKGNFPGRFSGRQFSNSRSEMNVSTLELGDSALYLCASSSSQGPGFEQYFGPGTRLTVT.

This clonotype turned up a few times. The chain uses TRBV24-1 and TRBJ1-2; 10 bases are a match to TRBD1. With 4 bases clipped from V and 4 bases from J, the junction kept 2 bases outside the gene matches. The CDR3 sequence is 14 residues long. Per the germline V gene, CDR1 is KGHDR and CDR2 is SFDVKD. The chain's CDR3 is CATSDGQGGYGYTF. For the CDR3, the DNA is TGTGCCACCAGTGACGGACAGGGGGGCTATGGCTACACCTTC.

There are a few counts of this clonotype. The V call is TRBV19, the J call TRBJ2-7; D remains ambiguous. The CDR3 sequence is 14 residues long. V was pared by 0 bases and J by 0 bases, with 6 bases between. Germline CDR1 reads LNHDA; CDR2 reads SQIVND (reference sequence). The DNA for the CDR3 is TGTGCCAGTAGTATAGACCTATACTCCTACGAGCAGTACTTC. Its translation is CASSIDLYSYEQYF.

The chain joins TRBV7-9 to TRBJ2-5; TRBD1 or TRBD2 may be the D gene (5 bases each). This CDR3 is 16 amino acids long. The ends were cut back, 3 bases at V and 3 bases at J, with 17 bases in the middle. CDR1 is SEHNR and CDR2 is FQNEAQ in the germline V gene (reference sequence). The CDR3 sequence is CASSFPGRSGKETQYF. CDR3 nucleotides: TGTGCCAGCAGCTTCCCGGGACGGTCGGGAAAAGAGACCCAGTACTTC.

The chain employs TRBV5-5 and TRBJ1-2; possibly TRBD1 for D (5 bases). In germline, CDR1 is SGHKS, CDR2 YYEKEE (reference sequence). Deletions cut 4 bases from V and 3 bases from J, with 16 bases between. CDR3 length equals 15 residues. CDR3 in DNA: TGTGCCAGCAGCCTTACTTCTGACAGTTACTATGGCTACACCTTC. Its protein product is CASSLTSDSYYGYTF.